This T cell receptor (beta chain) was sequenced for a study of CD8+ T cells in alopecia areata. About the research overall: Treatment with tofacitinib (6 to 18 months) was followed by 6 months off drug.

This clone occurred a few times. Its antigen remains unidentified. Lesional scalp punch biopsies and peripheral blood were collected from alopecia areata patients. Sorted populations comprised CD4+ and CD8+ T cells obtained from PBMCs. Extraction of RNA preceded its reverse transcription into cDNA, which served as the sequencing template. Here immunoSEQ multiplex PCR was the method, and the copy in TCRdb shows in-frame clones only, minus some. The sample has under 250,000 clones, 50% to 70% seen once. The CDR3 is 13 residues long. Trimming took off 2 bases at V and 3 bases at J, with 7 bases between the two ends. CDR1 is SEHNR, CDR2 FQNEAQ, per germline (reference sequence). Study outcomes and limitations: Compared with mice, patients displayed less clear TCR sharing, possibly for HLA-related reasons.

The chain has TRBV7-9 and TRBJ1-1; D not certain. The clonotype was recovered from a human donor with alopecia areata. The sample was CD4+ T cells sorted from blood, taken at week 0. The CDR3 here is CASSLQTDTEAFF. The CDR3, as DNA: TGTGCCAGCAGCTTACAGACGGACACTGAAGCTTTCTTT.